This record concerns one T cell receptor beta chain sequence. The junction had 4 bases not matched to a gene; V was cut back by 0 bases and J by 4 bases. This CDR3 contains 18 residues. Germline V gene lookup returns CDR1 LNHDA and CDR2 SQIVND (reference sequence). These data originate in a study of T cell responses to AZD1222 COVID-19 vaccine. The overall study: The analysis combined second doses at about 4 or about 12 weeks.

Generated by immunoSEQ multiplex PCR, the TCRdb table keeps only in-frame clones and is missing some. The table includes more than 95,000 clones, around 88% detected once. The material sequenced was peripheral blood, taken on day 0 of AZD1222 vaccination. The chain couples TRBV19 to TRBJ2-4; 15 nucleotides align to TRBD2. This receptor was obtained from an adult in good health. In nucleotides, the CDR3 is TGTGCCAGTAGTATAGATCTCGGACTAGCGGGAGGGAAAAACATTCAGTACTTC. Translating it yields CASSIDLGLAGGKNIQYF. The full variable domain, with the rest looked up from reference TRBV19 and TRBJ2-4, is DGGITQSPKYLFRKEGQNVTLSCEQNLNHDAMYWYRQDPGQGLRLIYYSQIVNDFQKGDIAEGYSVSREKKESFPLTVTSAQKNPTAFYLCASSIDLGLAGGKNIQYFGAGTRLSVL.